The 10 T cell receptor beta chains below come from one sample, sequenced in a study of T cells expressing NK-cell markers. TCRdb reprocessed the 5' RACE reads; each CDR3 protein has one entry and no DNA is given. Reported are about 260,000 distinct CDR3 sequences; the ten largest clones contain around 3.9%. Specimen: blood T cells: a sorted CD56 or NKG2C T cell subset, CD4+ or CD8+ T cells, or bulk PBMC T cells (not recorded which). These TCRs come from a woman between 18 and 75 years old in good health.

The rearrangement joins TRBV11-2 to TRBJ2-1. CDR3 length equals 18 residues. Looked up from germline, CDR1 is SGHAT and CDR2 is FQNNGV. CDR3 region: CASSLGSISASSYNEQFF.

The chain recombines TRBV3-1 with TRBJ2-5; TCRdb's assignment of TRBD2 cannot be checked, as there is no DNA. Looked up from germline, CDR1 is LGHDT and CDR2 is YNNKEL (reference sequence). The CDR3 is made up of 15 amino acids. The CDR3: CASSQRSGRRETQYF.

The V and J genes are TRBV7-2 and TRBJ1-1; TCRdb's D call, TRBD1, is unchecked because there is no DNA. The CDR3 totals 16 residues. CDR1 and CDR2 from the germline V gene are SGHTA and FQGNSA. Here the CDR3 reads CASSSRVTGMNTEAFF. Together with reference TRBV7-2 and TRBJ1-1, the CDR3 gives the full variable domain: GAGVSQSPSNKVTEKGKDVELRCDPISGHTALYWYRQSLGQGLEFLIYFQGNSAPDKSGLPSDRFSAERTGGSVSTLTIQRTQQEDSAVYLCASSSRVTGMNTEAFFGQGTRLTVV.

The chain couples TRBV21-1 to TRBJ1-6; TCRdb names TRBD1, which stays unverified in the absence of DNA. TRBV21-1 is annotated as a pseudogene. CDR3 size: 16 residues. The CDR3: CASSKVGTGVNSPLHF.

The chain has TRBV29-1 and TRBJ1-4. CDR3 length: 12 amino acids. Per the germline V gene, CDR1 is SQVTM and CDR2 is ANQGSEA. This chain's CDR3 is CSVRASNEKLFF.

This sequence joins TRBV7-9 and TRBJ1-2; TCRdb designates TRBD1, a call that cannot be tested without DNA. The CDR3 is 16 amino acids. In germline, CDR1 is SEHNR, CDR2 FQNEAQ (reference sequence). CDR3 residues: CASSLEGQVTNYGYTF.

The CDR3 sequence is CASSHVPARNTIYF. This chain connects TRBV19 to TRBJ1-3; the TRBD1 assignment by TCRdb is unverifiable without DNA. The CDR3 contains 14 residues. Germline loops: CDR1 LNHDA, CDR2 SQIVND (reference sequence).

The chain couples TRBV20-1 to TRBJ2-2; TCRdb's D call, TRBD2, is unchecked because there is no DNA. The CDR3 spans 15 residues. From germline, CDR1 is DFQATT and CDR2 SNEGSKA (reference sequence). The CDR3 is CSASSGKWGTGELFF.

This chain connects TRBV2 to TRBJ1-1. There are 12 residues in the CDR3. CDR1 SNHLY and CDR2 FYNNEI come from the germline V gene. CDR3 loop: CASSEARYGAFF.

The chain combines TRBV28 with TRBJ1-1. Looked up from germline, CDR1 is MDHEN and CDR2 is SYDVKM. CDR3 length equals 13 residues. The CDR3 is CASSWSHISEAFF. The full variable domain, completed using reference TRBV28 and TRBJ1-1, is DVKVTQSSRYLVKRTGEKVFLECVQDMDHENMFWYRQDPGLGLRLIYFSYDVKMKEKGDIPEGYSVSREKKERFSLILESASTNQTSMYLCASSWSHISEAFFGQGTRLTVV.